The 32 T cell receptor beta chains presented below share a single source sample, sequenced in a study of regulatory T cells in long-lasting Graves disease. Relying on iRepertoire HTBI primers and Arm-PCR of CDR3 regions, the team built TCR beta libraries. TCRdb independently ran MiXCR on the multiplex PCR reads; one entry per CDR3 protein. Here the sample spans a few hundred thousand distinct CDR3 sequences, approximately 10% being singletons. Described time point: newly diagnosed GD, antithyroid drugs for less than 3 months. Researchers made the TCR library from RNA that was extracted from PBMCs. The sample was also reused in another study, on T cells in Graves' hyperthyroidism and ophthalmopathy.

The source material was peripheral blood mononuclear cells (PBMCs), sampled at new diagnosis, from a patient treated with antithyroid drugs. The receptors originated from a young woman with Graves disease.

This clonotype showed up many times. Here the CDR3 DNA reads TGTGCCACCAGCAGAGATAGGACTAGACGGAACTACAATGAGCAGTTCTTC. Its translation: CATSRDRTRRNYNEQFF. The chain employs TRBV15 and TRBJ2-1; 7 bases agree with TRBD2. The CDR3 contains 17 residues. CDR1 is LNHNV and CDR2 is YYDKDF in the germline V gene (reference sequence). Trimming removed 0 bases from V and 3 bases from J; junction bases left unmatched: 8.

Comment on this clonotype: A read error may explain this, as a much larger clone is one base away. This chain joins TRBV20-1 and TRBJ2-3; perhaps D is TRBD1 or TRBD2 (7 bases each). Germline CDR1 reads DFQATT; CDR2 reads SNEGSKA (reference sequence). The CDR3 has 13 residues. The ends were cut back, 5 bases at V and 6 bases at J, with 15 bases in the middle. This CDR3 is CSAATSRGDTQYF. The CDR3 DNA follows: TGCAGTGCTGCGACTAGCAGGGGGGATACGCAGTATTTT.

The chain uses TRBV7-9 and TRBJ2-2, with D possibly TRBD2 on 6 matching bases. The germline V and J ends were trimmed by 1 base and 4 bases, with 13 bases remaining between them. The CDR3 extends over 16 amino acids. Per the germline V gene, CDR1 is SEHNR and CDR2 is FQNEAQ (reference sequence). The CDR3 protein is CASSLVQLAGTGELFF. The CDR3 DNA reads TGTGCCAGCAGCTTAGTTCAACTAGCAGGCACCGGGGAGCTGTTTTTT.

Concerning this clonotype: Given a much more abundant clone one base away, this may be a read error. This chain joins TRBV6-2 or TRBV6-3 and TRBJ2-1, with D tentatively TRBD2 (5 bases). The CDR3 spans 17 residues. CDR1 and CDR2 (germline): MNHEY, SVGEGT. V lost 0 bases and J 8 bases, leaving 20 bases between the germline ends. In nucleotides, the CDR3 is TGTGCCAGCAGTTACTCCCCGTGGGTTAGCAGGAGGTATGAGCAGTTCTTC. This gives the protein CASSYSPWVSRRYEQFF.

The CDR3 nucleotides read TGTGCCAGCAGACCTGGGACTAGCGGGGGGTTCACAGATACGCAGTATTTT. It encodes CASRPGTSGGFTDTQYF. This rearrangement joins TRBV12-3 or TRBV12-4 to TRBJ2-3; 15 nucleotides match TRBD2. The junction had 6 bases not matched to a gene; V was cut back by 6 bases and J by 2 bases. This CDR3 has 17 residues.

This clonotype appeared a few times. The chain joins TRBV5-5 to TRBJ2-3; D might be TRBD2 (6 bases). CDR1 is SGHKS, CDR2 YYEKEE, per germline (reference sequence). V lost 10 bases, J lost 2 bases, and 17 bases lay in between. CDR3 length: 14 residues. The DNA of the CDR3 is TGTGCCTCCAGGTACGGGGGTACCACAGATACGCAGTATTTT. As protein: CASRYGGTTDTQYF.

There are many counts of this clonotype. This sequence joins TRBV6-1 and TRBJ1-1; D is possibly TRBD1 (5 bases). This CDR3 comprises 16 residues. V gave up 8 bases and J gave up 4 bases, with 23 bases separating them. Per germline, CDR1 MNHNS and CDR2 SASEGT. For the CDR3, the DNA is TGTGCCAGCTATATGGGGTGGGGCATGATGGCCACTGAAGCTTTCTTT. Amino acids: CASYMGWGMMATEAFF.

In this sample, this clonotype turned up many times. The V and J genes are TRBV11-2 and TRBJ1-1; 11 nucleotides agree with TRBD1. Trimming at V came to 3 bases and at J to 4 bases, leaving 7 bases not matched to a gene. Per the germline V gene, CDR1 is SGHAT and CDR2 is FQNNGV. This CDR3 is 16 amino acids long. CDR3 residues: CASSFVPGQGGTEAFF. Here the CDR3 DNA reads TGTGCCAGCAGCTTCGTACCGGGACAGGGGGGCACTGAAGCTTTCTTT.

There are many counts of this clonotype. The genes are TRBV27 and TRBJ2-3; TRBD1 might be the D (5 bases). The germline gives CDR1 MNHEY, CDR2 SMNVEV (reference sequence). V was shortened by 7 bases and J by 0 bases, with 14 bases between the two germline ends. This CDR3 has 15 residues. For the CDR3, the DNA is TGTGCCAGCACCTTCTCGACAGATAGCACAGATACGCAGTATTTT. This translates into CASTFSTDSTDTQYF.

This clonotype was picked up many times. The V gene is TRBV6-2 or TRBV6-3, the J gene TRBJ2-1; maybe TRBD2 (6 bases). V lost 9 bases, J lost 9 bases, and 27 bases lay in between. This CDR3 region has 16 residues. The germline CDR1 and CDR2 sequences are MNHEY and SVGEGT. The CDR3 protein is CASGASGGASDSEQFF. In nucleotides, the CDR3 is TGTGCCAGTGGAGCCTCCGGGGGAGCCTCCGACAGTGAGCAGTTCTTC.

The sample holds many counts of this clonotype. One end of the junction fails to match germline, which may point to a read error. The chain combines TRBV28 with TRBJ1-4; the D gene is possibly TRBD1 (5 bases). CDR1 is MDHEN, CDR2 SYDVKM, per germline. The CDR3 loop spans 11 amino acids. CDR3 amino acids: CASSDRDARLF. DNA of the CDR3: TGTGCCAGCAGTGACCGGGACGCCCGCCTATTT.

This clonotype was seen more than once but under ten times. At one end, the junction sequence differs from germline, possibly due to a read error. The V gene is TRBV19, the J gene TRBJ2-7, with 8 bases that match TRBD2. The germline V gene has CDR1 LNHDA and CDR2 SQIVND (reference sequence). The CDR3 totals 13 residues. CDR3 region: CASSISGTTEQYF. CDR3 nucleotide sequence: TGCGCCAGTAGTATTAGCGGGACCACCGAGCAGTACTTC.

A remark on this clonotype: A far larger clone is one nucleotide away, so this likely arose from a read error. The chain employs TRBV2 and TRBJ2-5; D uncertain. The germline V gene has CDR1 SNHLY and CDR2 FYNNEI. The CDR3 extends over 13 amino acids. Deletions cut 3 bases from V and 11 bases from J, with 16 bases between. The CDR3 coding sequence is TGTGCCAGCAGTGACCAGGACCACAATGAGCAGTACTTC. This gives the protein CASSDQDHNEQYF.

The J gene is TRBJ2-5, the V gene TRBV7-9; 8 bases are shared with TRBD1. V lost 4 bases and J lost 5; bases outside the gene matches: 15. Germline lookup yields CDR1 SEHNR and CDR2 FQNEAQ (reference sequence). This CDR3 has 17 residues. In nucleotides, the CDR3 is TGTGCCAGCAGCTCGAACCGGATGACAGGGGTTGAGGAGACCCAGTACTTC. It translates to CASSSNRMTGVEETQYF. Together with reference TRBV7-9 and TRBJ2-5, the CDR3 gives the full variable domain: DTGVSQNPRHKITKRGQNVTFRCDPISEHNRLYWYRQTLGQGPEFLTYFQNEAQLEKSRLLSDRFSAERPKGSFSTLEIQRTEQGDSAMYLCASSSNRMTGVEETQYFGPGTRLLVL.

This clonotype was counted between two and nine times. This chain uses TRBV5-6 with TRBJ2-7, with D maybe TRBD1 (6 bases). CDR3 length: 13 amino acids. The germline V gene encodes CDR1 SGHDT and CDR2 YYEEEE. V was clipped by 0 bases and J by 5 bases, with 9 bases between them. The CDR3 sequence: CASSLVRGHEQYF. CDR3 coding DNA: TGTGCCAGCAGCTTGGTCAGGGGCCACGAGCAGTACTTC.

This chain connects TRBV5-1 to TRBJ2-7; 9 positions agree with TRBD2. The CDR3 consists of 15 residues. V lost 4 bases, J lost 3 bases, and 8 bases stayed unmatched. Germline CDR1 SGHRS, CDR2 YFSETQ. The CDR3 reads CASSVSGSGFYEQYF. The DNA of the CDR3 is TGCGCCAGCAGCGTTAGCGGGAGCGGCTTCTACGAGCAGTACTTC.

This clonotype was picked up many times. The V and J genes are TRBV7-3 and TRBJ2-1, with 10 nucleotides matching TRBD2. V was clipped by 5 bases and J by 7 bases; unmatched bases: 11. The germline V gene encodes CDR1 SGHTA and CDR2 FQGTGA. This CDR3 region has 16 residues. DNA for the CDR3: TGTGCCAGCAGCCCCACGGCTAGCGGGAGCGTAAATGAGCAGTTCTTC. Encoded protein: CASSPTASGSVNEQFF.

Many counts were recorded for this clonotype. The chain joins TRBV6-2 or TRBV6-3 to TRBJ2-3; possible D gene TRBD2, 5 bases. V was trimmed by 5 bases and J by 3 bases, leaving 18 bases between them. CDR3 size: 16 residues. The V gene's germline CDR1 is MNHEY and CDR2 SVGEGT. CDR3: CASSASVGVRTDTQYF. The CDR3 DNA reads TGTGCCAGCAGTGCCTCGGTGGGAGTCCGGACAGATACGCAGTATTTT.

This clonotype was found many times. The V call is TRBV29-1, the J call TRBJ1-1; TRBD1 might be the D (5 bases). Germline-derived CDR1 and CDR2 are SQVTM and ANQGSEA. The length of the CDR3 is 13 residues. Trimming shortened V by 4 bases and J by 4 bases, and 13 bases separated the two germline ends. The CDR3 bases are TGCAGCGTTGTGGGGGGGTATCCCACTGAAGCTTTCTTT. This translates into CSVVGGYPTEAFF.

Only a few counts were recorded for this clonotype. V usage is TRBV14 and J usage is TRBJ1-1; 8 nucleotides agree with TRBD1. The CDR3 spans 16 residues. V trimming: 3 bases; J trimming: 1 base; junction bases outside the gene matches: 7. CDR1 SGHDN and CDR2 FVKESK come from the germline V gene. This CDR3 is CASSHGQGMQNTEAFF. In nucleotides, the CDR3 is TGTGCCAGCAGCCACGGACAGGGTATGCAGAACACTGAAGCTTTCTTT.

This clonotype came up a few times. This chain joins TRBV29-1 and TRBJ1-2; D uncertain. Trimming took off 3 bases at V and 0 bases at J, with 14 bases between the two ends. Germline values: CDR1 SQVTM, CDR2 ANQGSEA. The CDR3 loop spans 15 amino acids. CDR3 region: CSVDSLLLTNYGYTF. The CDR3 DNA reads TGCAGCGTTGACTCCTTACTACTAACTAACTATGGCTACACCTTC.

Many counts were recorded for this clonotype. The chain combines TRBV20-1 with TRBJ2-1, with 10 bases aligning to TRBD2. V dropped 0 bases and J dropped 4; count of bases not matched to a gene: 3. This CDR3 comprises 15 residues. Germline values: CDR1 DFQATT, CDR2 SNEGSKA (reference sequence). Here the CDR3 reads CSARDLTSGYNEQFF. The DNA for the CDR3 is TGCAGTGCTAGAGATTTGACTAGCGGGTACAATGAGCAGTTCTTC.

The V call is TRBV28, the J call TRBJ2-1; 9 nucleotides agree with TRBD2. Germline V lookup: CDR1 MDHEN, CDR2 SYDVKM. V was pared by 10 bases and J by 8 bases, with 3 bases of the junction left unmatched. This CDR3 is built from 11 residues. The CDR3 DNA reads TGTGCCACCGGACTAGCGTATGAGCAGTTCTTC. Its translation: CATGLAYEQFF.

This clonotype has ten or more counts. J is TRBJ2-7 and V is TRBV28; TRBD1 matches 11 bases. The CDR3 contains 15 residues. CDR1 and CDR2 from the germline V gene are MDHEN and SYDVKM. Trimming cost V 8 bases and J 0 bases; bases outside gene matches: 6. CDR3: CASASGTGGSYEQYF. For the CDR3, the DNA is TGTGCCAGCGCTTCCGGGACAGGGGGCTCCTACGAGCAGTACTTC.

This clonotype appeared a few times. The CDR3 DNA reads TGTGCCAGCAGTCTGGTAGGGCAGGCGGGGGAAAAACTGTTTTTT. Residues: CASSLVGQAGEKLFF. The J gene is TRBJ1-4, the V gene TRBV27; D gene ambiguous. Germline V gene lookup returns CDR1 MNHEY and CDR2 SMNVEV (reference sequence). V dropped 5 bases and J dropped 8 bases, with 18 bases sitting between them. CDR3 length: 15 amino acids.

This clonotype occurred a few times. This chain uses TRBV6-5 with TRBJ1-1, with 7 bases identical to TRBD1. V shed 0 bases, J shed 7 bases, and the junction held 2 bases outside the gene matches. This CDR3 is built from 13 residues. Germline V gene data show CDR1 as MNHEY and CDR2 as SVGAGI. DNA for the CDR3: TGTGCCAGCAGTTACTCGGGGACAGATGAAGCTTTCTTT. Amino acids: CASSYSGTDEAFF.

This clonotype was counted at least ten times. The CDR3 here is CASTYAGVADRTDTQYF. CDR3 DNA: TGTGCCAGCACCTATGCGGGGGTAGCGGACCGCACAGATACGCAGTATTTT. The chain combines TRBV27 with TRBJ2-3, with 7 bases aligning to TRBD2. The CDR3 spans 17 residues. The J segment lost 1 base and the V segment lost 7 bases, leaving 14 bases of the junction unmatched. Germline V gene lookup returns CDR1 MNHEY and CDR2 SMNVEV (reference sequence).

The sample holds a few counts of this clonotype. The rearrangement uses TRBV30 and TRBJ2-5, with D possibly TRBD1 on 5 matching bases. V shed 4 bases and J shed 2 bases, with 11 bases lying between them. Germline CDR1 reads GTSNPN; CDR2 reads SVGIG (reference sequence). The CDR3 is made up of 13 amino acids. CDR3 nucleotides: TGTGCCTGGACCCGACAGTTACAAGAGACCCAGTACTTC. This translates into CAWTRQLQETQYF.

This clonotype was seen repeatedly, ten times or more. V and J are TRBV19 and TRBJ1-1; D call uncertain. Germline CDR1 LNHDA, CDR2 SQIVND (reference sequence). This CDR3 spans 13 amino acids. Deletions cut 8 bases from V and 0 bases from J, with 10 bases between. The CDR3, as DNA: TGTGCCAGTGGGAGGGCTCTGAACACTGAAGCTTTCTTT. This encodes CASGRALNTEAFF. Together with reference TRBV19 and TRBJ1-1, the CDR3 gives the full variable domain: DGGITQSPKYLFRKEGQNVTLSCEQNLNHDAMYWYRQDPGQGLRLIYYSQIVNDFQKGDIAEGYSVSREKKESFPLTVTSAQKNPTAFYLCASGRALNTEAFFGQGTRLTVV.

This clonotype was seen only a few times. The V gene is TRBV11-2, the J gene TRBJ2-1; D not resolved. The V end lost 2 bases, the J end lost 11 bases, and 7 bases lay between the germline ends. The CDR3 is made up of 11 amino acids. Looked up from germline, CDR1 is SGHAT and CDR2 is FQNNGV. CDR3 nucleotides: TGTGCCAGCAGCTTAAGGGCCAAGCAGTTCTTC. This encodes CASSLRAKQFF.

This clonotype was counted at least ten times. This rearrangement joins TRBV5-1 to TRBJ1-2; 8 positions agree with TRBD1. CDR1 is SGHRS, CDR2 YFSETQ, per germline. With V trimmed by 4 bases and J by 4 bases, 6 bases remained unmatched. This CDR3 spans 14 amino acids. The CDR3 DNA sequence: TGCGCCAGCAGCCAAGGACAGGGATTCTATGGCTACACCTTC. Translation: CASSQGQGFYGYTF. Together with reference TRBV5-1 and TRBJ1-2, the CDR3 gives the full variable domain: KAGVTQTPRYLIKTRGQQVTLSCSPISGHRSVSWYQQTPGQGLQFLFEYFSETQRNKGNFPGRFSGRQFSNSRSEMNVSTLELGDSALYLCASSQGQGFYGYTFGSGTRLTVV.

This clonotype occurred many times. CDR3 region: CASSSRTSGRAEDTQYF. CDR3 in DNA: TGTGCCAGCAGTTCTAGGACTAGCGGGAGGGCCGAAGATACGCAGTATTTT. The chain carries TRBV12-3 or TRBV12-4 and TRBJ2-3; 15 bases are a match to TRBD2. Unmatched junction bases numbered 7, after V lost 4 bases and J lost 5 bases. The CDR3 has 17 amino acids.